Detailed here is one T cell receptor beta chain. Its antigen is unknown. These data belong to a study of radiation and T cells in renal cell carcinoma. Study-wide points: In blood, top tumor clones expanded by 2 weeks, shrinking by 4. Baseline intratumoral clonotype presence is unknown without pretreatment biopsies.

Measured with immunoSEQ multiplex PCR; TCRdb has only the in-frame clones, and not every one. The sample yields around 140,000 clones, approximately 82% seen once. The CDR3 extends over 15 amino acids. Time point: baseline pretreatment blood. Treatment of the sample: 15 Gy SBRT to primary tumor, nephrectomy 4 weeks later. Radiation-treated patients gave blood at baseline, week 2 and week 4. This sequence was found in a woman between 45 and 65 years old with renal cell carcinoma. The starting material was blood, obtained from a patient whose treatment included radiotherapy and nephrectomy. This chain links TRBV12-1 with TRBJ1-2. TRBV12-1 is a pseudogene locus. CDR3: CASSWRTDSNYGYTF. In DNA, the CDR3 is TGTGCCAGCAGCTGGAGGACGGACTCTAACTATGGCTACACCTTC.